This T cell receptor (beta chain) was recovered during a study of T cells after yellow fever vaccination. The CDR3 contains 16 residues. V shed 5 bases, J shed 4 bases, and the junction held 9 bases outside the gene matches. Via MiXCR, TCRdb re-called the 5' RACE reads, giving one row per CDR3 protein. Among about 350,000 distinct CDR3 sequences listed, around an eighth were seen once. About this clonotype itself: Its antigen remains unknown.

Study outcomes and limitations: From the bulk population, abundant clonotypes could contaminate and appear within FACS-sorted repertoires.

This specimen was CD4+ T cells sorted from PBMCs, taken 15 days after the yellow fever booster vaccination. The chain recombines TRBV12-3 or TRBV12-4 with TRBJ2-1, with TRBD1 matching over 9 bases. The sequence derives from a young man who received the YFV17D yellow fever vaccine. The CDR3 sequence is CASSKTGGAGYNEQFF. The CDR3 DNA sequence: TGTGCCAGCAGTAAAACAGGGGGCGCGGGGTACAATGAGCAGTTCTTC.